The 20 T cell receptor beta chains in this list originate from one sample, sequenced in a study of T cell changes during pregnancy in multiple sclerosis. Using immunoSEQ multiplex PCR, the repertoire was profiled, and TCRdb retains in-frame clones only, with some absent. This table has 55,000 to 85,000 clones, approximately 92% appearing once. The sequenced sample was peripheral blood, obtained in the third trimester of pregnancy. These receptor sequences come from a female donor with multiple sclerosis, enrolled in a pregnancy study.

Turning to this clone: Its ends do not fully match the called genes, so a read error is possible. The rearrangement joins TRBV5-1 to TRBJ2-7; 7 bases match TRBD2. CDR1 is SGHRS and CDR2 is YFSETQ in the germline V gene. The CDR3 has 13 residues. CDR3: CASSSSGSFEQYF. In DNA form, the CDR3 reads TGCGCCAGCAGCTCTAGCGGTTCCTTCGAGCAGTACTTC.

The V and J genes are TRBV29-1 and TRBJ2-7; D is possibly TRBD1 (5 bases). Germline V gene data show CDR1 as SQVTM and CDR2 as ANQGSEA. V gave up 4 bases and J gave up 5 bases, with 15 bases separating them. CDR3 length: 13 amino acids. The CDR3 DNA sequence: TGCAGCGTTGGTGCAGGGTCTGTCAACGAGCAGTACTTC. Encoded protein: CSVGAGSVNEQYF.

J is TRBJ1-1 and V is TRBV25-1, with 7 bases aligning to TRBD1. The CDR3 is 15 residues long. V gave up 3 bases and J gave up 3 bases; unmatched junction bases: 7. Germline values: CDR1 MGHDK, CDR2 SYGVNS. The DNA for the CDR3 is TGTGCCAGCAGTGAGTCCGTGGGGACAGACACTGAAGCTTTCTTT. Protein product: CASSESVGTDTEAFF.

DNA for the CDR3: TGTGCCAGCAGTTTGGGACAGACAACCTACAATGAGCAGTTCTTC. It codes for CASSLGQTTYNEQFF. The chain couples TRBV27 to TRBJ2-1; 7 bases map to TRBD1. The ends lost 3 bases at V and 2 bases at J; junction bases unmatched: 4. The germline V gene has CDR1 MNHEY and CDR2 SMNVEV (reference sequence). The CDR3 length is 15 residues.

The chain links TRBV9 to TRBJ2-5, with 7 bases matching TRBD2. J lost 5 bases, V lost 0 bases, and 7 bases had no gene match. Germline V gene sequence: CDR1 SGDLS, CDR2 YYNGEE. CDR3 length: 15 residues. CDR3 amino acids: CASSVAHSGKETQYF. The DNA of the CDR3 is TGTGCCAGCAGCGTAGCTCACAGCGGGAAGGAGACCCAGTACTTC.

V is TRBV6-1 and J is TRBJ2-7, with unresolved D. Germline assignment: CDR1 MNHNS and CDR2 SASEGT. The V and J ends lost 7 bases and 1 base respectively, with 11 bases between them. The CDR3 runs 13 residues. Here the CDR3 DNA reads TGTGCCAGCAACTTGCACCGGTCCTACGAGCAGTACTTC. This codes for CASNLHRSYEQYF.

This clone was seen a single time. The V gene is TRBV9, the J gene TRBJ2-2; no clear D gene. CDR3 length equals 16 residues. The V end was cut by 0 bases, the J end by 1 base, with 10 bases between. The germline V gene encodes CDR1 SGDLS and CDR2 YYNGEE. The DNA of the CDR3 is TGTGCCAGCAGCGTAGCCGTTAGAAGGAACACCGGGGAGCTGTTTTTT. Its protein is CASSVAVRRNTGELFF.

This clone was recorded only once. The CDR3 loop is CASRNYGLAYEQYF. The DNA for the CDR3 is TGTGCCAGCAGAAACTACGGACTAGCGTACGAGCAGTACTTC. The chain combines TRBV2 with TRBJ2-7; TRBD2 agrees at 9 bases. This CDR3 comprises 14 residues. Germline CDR1 and CDR2: SNHLY and FYNNEI. With 6 bases clipped from V and 4 bases from J, the junction kept 7 bases outside the gene matches.

The V and J genes are TRBV6-5 and TRBJ2-7; TRBD2 agrees at 8 bases. Germline lookup yields CDR1 MNHEY and CDR2 SVGAGI. CDR3 length: 15 amino acids. Germline trimming cut 5 bases from V and 0 bases from J; bases unmatched to any gene: 6. Here the CDR3 DNA reads TGTGCCAGCAGTCCCGAGCGGGGGAGCTCCTACGAGCAGTACTTC. This codes for CASSPERGSSYEQYF.

The J gene is TRBJ2-3, the V gene TRBV12-5, with 12 positions matching TRBD2. The CDR3 is 17 amino acids. The germline V gene encodes CDR1 LGHNT and CDR2 FRNRAP. V was clipped by 2 bases and J by 4 bases; unmatched bases: 7. Here the CDR3 DNA reads TGTGCTAGTGGTTTGCTCACTAGCGGGAGGTTCGCAGATACGCAGTATTTT. Translation gives CASGLLTSGRFADTQYF.

The rearrangement joins TRBV18 to TRBJ1-1; D is ambiguous. Germline CDR1 is KGHSH and CDR2 is LQKENI. Trimming removed 5 bases at V and 1 base at J, with 11 bases between. CDR3 length: 14 residues. This CDR3 reads CASSEAERNTEAFF. The CDR3 bases are TGTGCCAGCTCAGAGGCAGAGAGGAACACTGAAGCTTTCTTT.

This chain uses TRBV5-1 with TRBJ1-4; D call uncertain. The CDR3 is 13 amino acids. Trimming removed 1 base from V and 7 bases from J, with 8 bases in between. Germline CDR1 SGHRS, CDR2 YFSETQ. The CDR3 protein is CASSLPGGEKLFF. CDR3 DNA: TGCGCCAGCAGCTTGCCTGGCGGTGAAAAACTGTTTTTT.

CDR3 region: CAISIDRVDGYEQYF. The CDR3 DNA reads as TGTGCCATCAGCATAGACAGGGTTGATGGATACGAGCAGTACTTC. The rearrangement uses TRBV10-3 and TRBJ2-7; 7 nucleotides line up with TRBD1. The germline gives CDR1 ENHRY, CDR2 SYGVKD. The CDR3 has 15 residues. The J segment lost 4 bases and the V segment lost 6 bases, leaving 12 bases of the junction unmatched.

The CDR3 loop is CASSRQGANEQFF. The CDR3 DNA reads as TGTGCCAGCTCACGACAGGGCGCCAATGAGCAGTTCTTC. The rearrangement uses TRBV18 and TRBJ2-1; 7 nucleotides agree with TRBD1. The germline gives CDR1 KGHSH, CDR2 LQKENI. This CDR3 comprises 13 residues. The J segment lost 6 bases and the V segment lost 4 bases, leaving 3 bases of the junction unmatched.

The gene calls are TRBV7-9 and TRBJ2-1, with D hard to call. The germline V gene encodes CDR1 SEHNR and CDR2 FQNEAQ (reference sequence). Trimming cost V 4 bases and J 7 bases, with 11 bases left between them. This CDR3 is built from 13 residues. CDR3 region: CASSSSGRNEQFF. The CDR3 DNA follows: TGTGCCAGCAGCTCTTCGGGTAGGAATGAGCAGTTCTTC.

The V call is TRBV4-1, the J call TRBJ2-5; perhaps TRBD2 as D (5 bases). The V end was cut by 4 bases, the J end by 4 bases, with 16 bases between. In germline, CDR1 is MGHRA, CDR2 YSYEKL. This CDR3 is built from 15 residues. The CDR3 reads CASSPRTGIGETQYF. The CDR3 DNA sequence: TGCGCCAGCAGCCCTAGAACCGGGATCGGAGAGACCCAGTACTTC.

CDR3: CASSSTGQGEQFF. For the CDR3, the DNA is TGCGCCAGCAGCTCGACTGGACAAGGTGAGCAGTTCTTC. This sequence joins TRBV5-1 and TRBJ2-1; tentative D call: TRBD1 (5 bases). Germline V gene lookup returns CDR1 SGHRS and CDR2 YFSETQ. V lost 3 bases and J lost 9, with 13 bases in between. This CDR3 has 13 amino acids.

This chain links TRBV6-5 with TRBJ2-3; D not resolved. In germline, CDR1 is MNHEY, CDR2 SVGAGI. This CDR3 spans 14 amino acids. With 5 bases removed from V and 4 bases from J, the gap between germline ends came to 13 bases. CDR3 region: CASSPQGASDTQYF. The CDR3 DNA is TGTGCCAGCAGTCCCCAAGGAGCTTCAGATACGCAGTATTTT.

The V gene is TRBV27, the J gene TRBJ1-3; D is ambiguous. Germline values: CDR1 MNHEY, CDR2 SMNVEV (reference sequence). The CDR3 contains 13 residues. V was trimmed by 6 bases and J by 4 bases, leaving 10 bases between them. The CDR3 DNA follows: TGTGCCAGCAGGCCCGCCGGGGGAAACACCATATATTTT. It codes for CASRPAGGNTIYF.

V is TRBV9 and J is TRBJ2-7; no clear D gene. The germline V gene has CDR1 SGDLS and CDR2 YYNGEE. Trimming stripped 4 bases from V and 6 bases from J, with 20 bases between. The CDR3 contains 15 residues. DNA of the CDR3: TGTGCCAGCAGCCCCCAACCCCTACTATCTCGCGAGCAGTACTTC. It encodes CASSPQPLLSREQYF.